This T cell receptor beta chain was observed in a study of blood T cell repertoires in COVID-19. Study details: Samples of COVID-19 (acute and convalescent) were obtained from the United States, Italy and Spain. T cells, B-cell-depleted T cells, or PBMCs provided the cDNA or gDNA that served as material.

Original processing methods: The assay estimated nucleated cells by amplifying reference gene primers. Assay: immunoSEQ multiplex PCR; the TCRdb copy retains only in-frame clones and omits some. Clone size and V and J calls were adopted from that table, with D and trimming inferred from the DNA. The profile shows about 170,000 clones, approximately 80% of them singletons. Per germline, CDR1 LNHDA and CDR2 SQIVND (reference sequence). This CDR3 comprises 14 residues. Trimming cost V 4 bases and J 6 bases; bases outside gene matches: 6. This clone has just one count. The TCR sequence derives from a woman of 80 years or more with acute or convalescent COVID-19. This chain connects TRBV19 to TRBJ2-7, with TRBD1 matching over 10 bases. The sample taken for sequencing was peripheral blood. The CDR3 nucleotides read TGTGCCAGTAGTAGCTACCGGGACAGGGGCGAGCAGTACTTC. Residues: CASSSYRDRGEQYF.